A single sample gave rise to the 26 T cell receptor beta chains below, sequenced in a study of T-cell reconstitution after alpha-beta-depleted transplantation in children. During its preparation, the TCRbeta library received unique molecular identifiers. From the PCR reads, TCRdb called clonotypes with MiXCR, one entry per CDR3 protein. The table records some 310,000 distinct CDR3 sequences, around 25% of them present only once. The source was PBMCs, mostly from graft donor cells, collected 180 days after TCRalphabeta/CD19-depleted stem cell transplant. The receptors stem from a male patient younger than 18 who had a stem cell transplant for acute lymphoblastic leukemia, so the T cells may come from the graft donor.

This clonotype was counted many times. The V and J genes are TRBV4-3 and TRBJ1-1; possibly TRBD1 for D (5 bases). Germline V CDR1 and CDR2: LGHNA, YSLEER. Trimming cost V 0 bases and J 9 bases, with 14 bases left between them. This CDR3 spans 14 amino acids. CDR3 nucleotide sequence: TGCGCCAGCAGCCAAGACTATGGGGGTTCAAAAGCTTTCTTT. It is translated as CASSQDYGGSKAFF.

This clonotype was observed a handful of times. This rearrangement joins TRBV7-2 to TRBJ2-4, with a tentative D call TRBD2 (6 bases). The germline V and J ends were trimmed by 3 bases and 8 bases, with 20 bases remaining between them. Germline values: CDR1 SGHTA, CDR2 FQGNSA. The CDR3 totals 16 residues. The CDR3 reads CASSFSGGPLGDIQYF. The CDR3 nucleotides are TGTGCCAGCAGCTTCTCCGGGGGACCCCTTGGGGACATTCAGTACTTC.

This chain uses TRBV7-2 with TRBJ2-5; 9 bases are a match to TRBD2. This CDR3 spans 16 amino acids. Germline CDR1 reads SGHTA; CDR2 reads FQGNSA. Germline trimming cut 2 bases from V and 5 bases from J; bases unmatched to any gene: 9. CDR3 nucleotides: TGTGCCAGCAGCTTAAGGAAACTAGCGGGCGGTGAGACCCAGTACTTC. Amino acids: CASSLRKLAGGETQYF.

The CDR3 region has the DNA TGCGCCAGCAGCTCCGGACAGGGGGCGGACGAGCAGTACTTC. As protein: CASSSGQGADEQYF. The chain links TRBV5-1 to TRBJ2-7; 11 bases agree with TRBD1. Germline loops: CDR1 SGHRS, CDR2 YFSETQ. V trimming: 3 bases; J trimming: 5 bases; junction bases outside the gene matches: 4. CDR3 length: 14 residues.

This clonotype came up a few times. This chain links TRBV6-1 with TRBJ1-2; no definite D call. This CDR3 has 13 amino acids. Trimming removed 9 bases from V and 4 bases from J, with 15 bases in between. Germline V CDR1 and CDR2: MNHNS, SASEGT. The CDR3 DNA reads TGTGCCAGGAAGAGTTTGACGGGCTATGGCTACACCTTC. The encoded protein is CARKSLTGYGYTF.

The CDR3 DNA sequence: TGTGCCAGCAGTTACAGACAGGGGGCTCACTCTGGGGCCAACGTCCTGACTTTC. Amino acid sequence: CASSYRQGAHSGANVLTF. This chain connects TRBV6-5 to TRBJ2-6, with 10 bases matching TRBD1. The CDR3 totals 18 residues. Unmatched junction bases numbered 4, after V lost 2 bases and J lost 0 bases. Germline values: CDR1 MNHEY, CDR2 SVGAGI.

The CDR3 DNA reads as TGCGCCAGCAGCCCTCGCCCTGGGCTCTCAATCGGGACCCAGTACTTC. Residues: CASSPRPGLSIGTQYF. The chain carries TRBV4-1 and TRBJ2-5, with D unresolved. Germline CDR1 and CDR2: MGHRA and YSYEKL. The germline V and J ends were trimmed by 4 bases and 7 bases, with 22 bases remaining between them. The CDR3 runs 16 residues.

This chain connects TRBV6-5 to TRBJ2-7; 7 nucleotides match TRBD1. J was trimmed by 1 base and V by 5 bases; bases with no gene match: 8. This CDR3 has 15 residues. Germline V gene data show CDR1 as MNHEY and CDR2 as SVGAGI. CDR3 amino acids: CASSMDSTGSYEQYF. In DNA, the CDR3 is TGTGCCAGCAGTATGGACTCGACAGGGTCCTACGAGCAGTACTTC.

This clonotype was found a few times. The V gene is TRBV11-1, the J gene TRBJ2-1; 11 bases align to TRBD2. V was clipped by 0 bases and J by 10 bases; unmatched bases: 14. Germline CDR1 and CDR2: SGHAT and FQDESV (reference sequence). This CDR3 has 18 amino acids. CDR3 in DNA: TGTGCCAGCAGCTTAGCAGGTACTAGCGGGAGCCCTCGGAAGGAGCAGTTCTTC. Translation gives CASSLAGTSGSPRKEQFF.

This clonotype was seen only a few times. The chain is built from TRBV6-1 and TRBJ1-6; D is uncertain. V was pared by 5 bases and J by 9 bases, with 20 bases between. The CDR3 totals 16 residues. CDR1 is MNHNS and CDR2 is SASEGT in the germline V gene. Written as DNA, the CDR3 is TGTGCCAGCAGTCCGGAGGAAGGTTTCCCGGGTTCACCCCTCCACTTT. Amino acids: CASSPEEGFPGSPLHF.

V gene TRBV7-6 combines with J gene TRBJ2-1; 13 positions match TRBD2. Germline CDR1 reads SGHVS; CDR2 reads FNYEAQ. The CDR3 is 15 residues long. V dropped 5 bases and J dropped 8; count of bases not matched to a gene: 6. The CDR3 DNA follows: TGTGCCAGCAGCAAACTAGCGGGAGGGCCCTATGAGCAGTTCTTC. It is translated as CASSKLAGGPYEQFF. Full variable domain (remainder filled in from reference TRBV7-6 and TRBJ2-1): GAGVSQSPRYKVTKRGQDVALRCDPISGHVSLYWYRQALGQGPEFLTYFNYEAQQDKSGLPNDRFSAERPEGSISTLTIQRTEQRDSAMYRCASSKLAGGPYEQFFGPGTRLTVL.

The chain joins TRBV27 to TRBJ2-2; D may correspond to TRBD1 or TRBD2 (6 bases each). There are 15 residues in the CDR3. With 7 bases removed from V and 2 bases from J, the gap between germline ends came to 14 bases. Germline lookup yields CDR1 MNHEY and CDR2 SMNVEV (reference sequence). CDR3 in DNA: TGTGCCAGCATGGGGGGCAGGGGCAACACCGGGGAGCTGTTTTTT. This encodes CASMGGRGNTGELFF.

J is TRBJ2-3 and V is TRBV5-1; TRBD2 matches at 11 bases. Germline V CDR1 and CDR2: SGHRS, YFSETQ. V lost 4 bases and J lost 0; bases outside the gene matches: 13. This CDR3 region has 19 residues. DNA of the CDR3: TGCGCCAGCAGCCACCAAATAGCGGGAGGGCCCACTAGCACAGATACGCAGTATTTT. Translating it yields CASSHQIAGGPTSTDTQYF.

The sample holds a few counts of this clonotype. The chain uses TRBV4-1 and TRBJ2-7, with 12 positions matching TRBD1. The germline CDR1 and CDR2 sequences are MGHRA and YSYEKL. The junction had 8 bases not matched to a gene; V was cut back by 5 bases and J by 6 bases. This CDR3 comprises 15 residues. The CDR3 here is CASSAPGTGGFEQYF. The CDR3 bases are TGCGCCAGCAGCGCACCCGGGACAGGGGGCTTCGAGCAGTACTTC.

This sequence joins TRBV7-8 and TRBJ2-7; 8 bases match TRBD2. The CDR3 is 16 residues long. V gave up 2 bases and J gave up 6 bases; unmatched junction bases: 12. Per the germline V gene, CDR1 is SGHVS and CDR2 is FQNEAQ. CDR3 nucleotide sequence: TGTGCCAGCAGCTTACAGGCAGCGGGAGTAACTGCCGAGCAGTACTTC. Protein sequence: CASSLQAAGVTAEQYF.

CDR3 coding DNA: TGCGCCAGCAGCCATTCACCAGAAGCTAACTATGGCTACACCTTC. This sequence encodes CASSHSPEANYGYTF. The chain recombines TRBV4-1 with TRBJ1-2; no clear D. This CDR3 is 15 amino acids long. The germline gives CDR1 MGHRA, CDR2 YSYEKL. Trimming removed 3 bases at V and 0 bases at J, with 11 bases between.

The chain carries TRBV5-1 and TRBJ1-1; D ambiguous. CDR3 length: 14 amino acids. Germline values: CDR1 SGHRS, CDR2 YFSETQ. V lost 1 base and J lost 1, with 8 bases in between. The CDR3: CASSLYLGNTEAFF. The CDR3 DNA follows: TGCGCCAGCAGCTTGTATTTAGGGAACACTGAAGCTTTCTTT.

This chain joins TRBV4-1 and TRBJ2-5; D is perhaps TRBD2 (5 bases). Germline V lookup: CDR1 MGHRA, CDR2 YSYEKL. This CDR3 is built from 12 residues. Trimming took 3 bases from V and 4 from J, leaving 6 bases between them. CDR3 region: CASSHAGETQYF. CDR3 DNA sequence: TGCGCCAGCAGCCACGCGGGAGAGACCCAGTACTTC.

This clonotype was recorded once. V and J are TRBV29-1 and TRBJ2-7; 7 nucleotides line up with TRBD1. The CDR3 is made up of 15 amino acids. V lost 7 bases, J lost 0 bases, and 12 bases stayed unmatched. In germline, CDR1 is SQVTM, CDR2 ANQGSEA. The CDR3 protein is CSACGGQDPSYEQYF. CDR3 bases: TGCAGCGCCTGCGGTGGACAGGACCCCTCCTACGAGCAGTACTTC.

This clonotype appeared a single time. The rearrangement links TRBV18 to TRBJ1-2; 11 nucleotides agree with TRBD1. The J segment lost 6 bases and the V segment lost 1 base, leaving 4 bases of the junction unmatched. CDR3 length: 15 amino acids. CDR1 is KGHSH, CDR2 LQKENI, per germline. The DNA of the CDR3 is TGTGCCAGCTCACCACTCGGACAGGGGGCAGATGGCTACACCTTC. It specifies CASSPLGQGADGYTF.

Here the CDR3 DNA reads TGTGCCAGCAGGATGACAGGGGGCGATCAGGCCGGGGAGCTGTTTTTT. This sequence encodes CASRMTGGDQAGELFF. This chain joins TRBV12-3 or TRBV12-4 and TRBJ2-2; 10 nucleotides line up with TRBD1. The V and J ends lost 6 bases and 6 bases, in that order; junction bases with no gene match: 10. The CDR3 has 16 amino acids.

There are a few counts of this clonotype. J is TRBJ1-5 and V is TRBV5-1, with D uncertain. Germline V CDR1 and CDR2: SGHRS, YFSETQ. The CDR3 runs to 16 residues. V was trimmed by 0 bases and J by 3 bases, leaving 13 bases between them. CDR3: CASSLVPRSDNQPQHF. The CDR3 region has the DNA TGCGCCAGCAGCTTGGTTCCACGGTCGGACAATCAGCCCCAGCATTTT.

The table lists this clonotype with a few counts. J is TRBJ2-1 and V is TRBV7-9; D may correspond to TRBD1 or TRBD2 (5 bases each). V gave up 1 base and J gave up 9 bases, with 19 bases separating them. The CDR3 extends over 16 amino acids. Germline CDR1 reads SEHNR; CDR2 reads FQNEAQ (reference sequence). Here the CDR3 DNA reads TGTGCCAGCAGCTTAGTGCTGGGACCGGGGAGAAGTGAGCAGTTCTTC. It is translated as CASSLVLGPGRSEQFF.

There are a few counts of this clonotype. The chain uses TRBV5-1 and TRBJ2-1; 15 bases match TRBD2. Trimming at V came to 4 bases and at J to 3 bases, leaving 5 bases not matched to a gene. This CDR3 is built from 17 residues. Per the germline V gene, CDR1 is SGHRS and CDR2 is YFSETQ. The CDR3 nucleotides are TGCGCCAGCAGCCGGGGACTAGCGGGAGGCGTCTACAATGAGCAGTTCTTC. It encodes CASSRGLAGGVYNEQFF.

This clonotype was counted a few times. The chain carries TRBV5-1 and TRBJ2-5; a possible D gene is TRBD1 (5 bases). The CDR3 covers 14 residues. Trimming left V 1 base short and J 0 bases short, with 7 bases between. Looked up from germline, CDR1 is SGHRS and CDR2 is YFSETQ. The CDR3 here is CASSLLQDQETQYF. CDR3 bases: TGCGCCAGCAGCTTGTTACAGGACCAAGAGACCCAGTACTTC.

The chain has TRBV7-3 and TRBJ2-1, with a tentative D call TRBD1 (7 bases). This CDR3 has 16 residues. V was clipped by 3 bases and J by 7 bases, with 19 bases between them. CDR1 SGHTA and CDR2 FQGTGA come from the germline V gene. The CDR3 sequence: CASSFTGGPGGNEQFF. The CDR3 region has the DNA TGTGCCAGCAGCTTCACCGGCGGTCCAGGGGGGAATGAGCAGTTCTTC. Full variable domain (remainder filled in from reference TRBV7-3 and TRBJ2-1): GAGVSQTPSNKVTEKGKYVELRCDPISGHTALYWYRQSLGQGPEFLIYFQGTGAADDSGLPNDRFFAVRPEGSVSTLKIQRTERGDSAVYLCASSFTGGPGGNEQFFGPGTRLTVL.